Each of the 25 T cell receptor beta chains below was sequenced from the same sample in a study of cytomegalovirus exposure and HLA in healthy donors. The PCR was carried out with 60 Vbeta primers and 13 Jbeta primers. Clones were read by immunoSEQ multiplex PCR, and TCRdb kept only the in-frame ones, dropping some. The repertoire holds over 100,000 clones, with less than 80% as singletons. Sequencing was carried out using PBMCs. The receptors were sampled from a female donor in good health and CMV-seropositive.

The rearrangement joins TRBV18 to TRBJ2-5; 7 bases are shared with TRBD1. Per germline, CDR1 KGHSH and CDR2 LQKENI. J lost 5 bases, V lost 4 bases, and 4 bases had no gene match. This CDR3 is 13 amino acids long. This CDR3 reads CASSLQGIETQYF. CDR3 DNA sequence: TGTGCCAGCTCACTACAGGGGATCGAGACCCAGTACTTC.

The J gene is TRBJ2-2, the V gene TRBV19; perhaps TRBD1 as D (6 bases). Germline V gives CDR1 LNHDA, CDR2 SQIVND (reference sequence). CDR3 size: 15 residues. V shed 4 bases and J shed 4 bases, with 13 bases lying between them. This chain's CDR3 is CASSKGPGVTGELFF. CDR3 sequence (DNA): TGTGCCAGTAGTAAGGGCCCAGGGGTCACCGGGGAGCTGTTTTTT.

The V call is TRBV5-6, the J call TRBJ2-7; D perhaps matches TRBD1 (5 bases). CDR1 is SGHDT and CDR2 is YYEEEE in the germline V gene. The CDR3 has 13 residues. Trimming removed 1 base at V and 5 bases at J, with 10 bases between. The CDR3 sequence is CASSLPLGDEQYF. The CDR3 DNA is TGTGCCAGCAGCTTGCCCCTAGGGGACGAGCAGTACTTC. The variable domain in full, with the rest retrieved from reference TRBV5-6 and TRBJ2-7, is DAGVTQSPTHLIKTRGQQVTLRCSPKSGHDTVSWYQQALGQGPQFIFQYYEEEERQRGNFPDRFSGHQFPNYSSELNVNALLLGDSALYLCASSLPLGDEQYFGPGTRLTVT.

This clone was seen more than once but under ten times. The J gene is TRBJ2-1, the V gene TRBV11-2; TRBD2 agrees at 9 bases. The CDR3 sequence is 16 residues long. V dropped 2 bases and J dropped 4; count of bases not matched to a gene: 6. CDR1 SGHAT and CDR2 FQNNGV come from the germline V gene. CDR3 protein: CASSLLASGNYNEQFF. For the CDR3, the DNA is TGTGCCAGCAGCTTATTGGCTAGCGGGAATTACAATGAGCAGTTCTTC.

This rearrangement joins TRBV6-5 to TRBJ1-1; tentative D call: TRBD1 (6 bases). This CDR3 comprises 13 residues. V lost 7 bases and J lost 3, with 12 bases in between. CDR1 is MNHEY and CDR2 is SVGAGI in the germline V gene. The CDR3 loop is CASNVGQYTEAFF. CDR3 sequence (DNA): TGTGCCAGCAACGTGGGACAATACACTGAAGCTTTCTTT.

CDR3 sequence: CASSPGTGGTEAFF. The CDR3 nucleotides read TGCGCCAGCAGCCCCGGGACAGGGGGCACTGAAGCTTTCTTT. V is TRBV4-1 and J is TRBJ1-1; 11 positions match TRBD1. Germline V gene sequence: CDR1 MGHRA, CDR2 YSYEKL. The CDR3 has 14 amino acids. V lost 4 bases, J lost 4 bases, and 2 bases stayed unmatched.

Many counts were recorded for this clone. The V and J genes are TRBV4-2 and TRBJ2-3; 7 nucleotides match TRBD2. V shed 0 bases and J 5 bases; nucleotides not matched to a gene: 14. Germline-derived CDR1 and CDR2 are LGHNA and YNFKEQ. The CDR3 contains 18 residues. The DNA for the CDR3 is TGTGCCAGCAGCCAAGATGCCCCAAATCTAGCGGTCGTAGATACGCAGTATTTT. This gives the protein CASSQDAPNLAVVDTQYF.

The chain joins TRBV7-9 to TRBJ1-3, with D perhaps TRBD1 (5 bases). The CDR3 is 17 amino acids. The germline V and J ends were trimmed by 3 bases and 4 bases, with 19 bases remaining between them. Germline CDR1 and CDR2: SEHNR and FQNEAQ (reference sequence). The CDR3 loop reads CASSFGHPTAPGNTIYF. CDR3 nucleotides: TGTGCCAGCAGCTTTGGACACCCAACAGCACCAGGAAACACCATATATTTT.

V is TRBV11-2 and J is TRBJ1-2; D possibly corresponds to TRBD1 (6 bases). With 8 bases removed from V and 4 bases from J, the gap between germline ends came to 17 bases. Germline values: CDR1 SGHAT, CDR2 FQNNGV. There are 14 residues in the CDR3. The CDR3 DNA reads TGTGCCAGCTCATTAGGGAGGGGGAGCTATGGCTACACCTTC. This codes for CASSLGRGSYGYTF.

This clone was counted between two and nine times. The chain carries TRBV10-3 and TRBJ2-1; D gene ambiguous. The V gene lost 3 bases and the J gene lost 7 bases, with 13 bases spanning the gap. Germline CDR1 and CDR2: ENHRY and SYGVKD. The CDR3 is 14 amino acids. The CDR3 DNA is TGTGCCATCAGTGATAACTTGGTGCTAAATGAGCAGTTCTTC. Its translation is CAISDNLVLNEQFF.

The chain links TRBV7-6 to TRBJ2-1, with TRBD2 matching over 10 bases. V gave up 0 bases and J gave up 14 bases; unmatched junction bases: 10. The germline V gene has CDR1 SGHVS and CDR2 FNYEAQ. CDR3 length equals 15 residues. DNA of the CDR3: TGTGCCAGCAGCTTAGCTGTGACTAGCGGGTCCTTAGAGTTCTTC. It encodes CASSLAVTSGSLEFF. Combining the CDR3 with reference TRBV7-6 and TRBJ2-1 gives the whole variable domain GAGVSQSPRYKVTKRGQDVALRCDPISGHVSLYWYRQALGQGPEFLTYFNYEAQQDKSGLPNDRFSAERPEGSISTLTIQRTEQRDSAMYRCASSLAVTSGSLEFFGPGTRLTVL.

This chain links TRBV7-6 with TRBJ2-1; a weak D match, TRBD2 (6 bases). Per the germline V gene, CDR1 is SGHVS and CDR2 is FNYEAQ. The CDR3 covers 12 residues. The V and J ends lost 1 base and 11 bases respectively, with 9 bases between them. Here the CDR3 reads CASSLGAGQQFF. Here the CDR3 DNA reads TGTGCCAGCAGCTTAGGTGCGGGGCAGCAGTTCTTC. The full variable domain, rest sourced from reference TRBV7-6 and TRBJ2-1, is GAGVSQSPRYKVTKRGQDVALRCDPISGHVSLYWYRQALGQGPEFLTYFNYEAQQDKSGLPNDRFSAERPEGSISTLTIQRTEQRDSAMYRCASSLGAGQQFFGPGTRLTVL.

This clone came up once. The chain links TRBV28 to TRBJ1-5; D is perhaps TRBD1 (5 bases). Germline lookup yields CDR1 MDHEN and CDR2 SYDVKM. The V end lost 3 bases, the J end lost 7 bases, and 13 bases lay between the germline ends. The CDR3 covers 14 residues. CDR3 region: CASSFGRAGQPQHF. CDR3 in DNA: TGTGCCAGCAGTTTTGGCAGGGCAGGCCAGCCCCAGCATTTT.

This chain uses TRBV6-5 with TRBJ1-1; D is ambiguous. This CDR3 has 13 residues. Germline CDR1 MNHEY, CDR2 SVGAGI. V lost 7 bases and J lost 4, with 13 bases in between. CDR3 DNA sequence: TGTGCCAGCATGGTTGGGAGCGGCACTGAAGCTTTCTTT. This gives the protein CASMVGSGTEAFF.

This rearrangement joins TRBV11-1 to TRBJ2-7, with D perhaps matching TRBD2 (6 bases). This CDR3 has 14 amino acids. Germline CDR1 and CDR2: SGHAT and FQDESV (reference sequence). Between the trimmed V and J ends, which lost 0 bases and 0 bases, there was a span of 6 bases. The CDR3 sequence is CASSLAEGSYEQYF. The CDR3, as DNA: TGTGCCAGCAGCTTAGCGGAGGGCTCCTACGAGCAGTACTTC.

The chain links TRBV5-1 to TRBJ2-7; 8 positions match TRBD1. V lost 4 bases to trimming and J lost 3 bases; unmatched junction nucleotides: 6. Germline lookup yields CDR1 SGHRS and CDR2 YFSETQ. The CDR3 totals 14 residues. This CDR3 is CASSIGQGLYEQYF. For the CDR3, the DNA is TGCGCCAGCAGCATTGGACAGGGTCTCTACGAGCAGTACTTC.

The chain employs TRBV14 and TRBJ2-3; no clear D. The CDR3 is 15 amino acids. V was pared by 1 base and J by 3 bases, with 11 bases between. Per the germline V gene, CDR1 is SGHDN and CDR2 is FVKESK. As DNA, the CDR3 is TGTGCCAGCAGCCAAGCCGGTCTTCTAACAGATACGCAGTATTTT. This translates into CASSQAGLLTDTQYF. Combining the CDR3 with reference TRBV14 and TRBJ2-3 gives the whole variable domain EAGVTQFPSHSVIEKGQTVTLRCDPISGHDNLYWYRRVMGKEIKFLLHFVKESKQDESGMPNNRFLAERTGGTYSTLKVQPAELEDSGVYFCASSQAGLLTDTQYFGPGTRLTVL.

The chain has TRBV19 and TRBJ1-2; 7 positions agree with TRBD1. The CDR3 contains 15 residues. The germline V gene has CDR1 LNHDA and CDR2 SQIVND (reference sequence). Losses at the gene ends were 5 bases for V and 4 bases for J; bases not matched to a gene: 10. Here the CDR3 DNA reads TGTGCCAGTAGTTTCCCGGGACAGACCTCCTATGGCTACACCTTC. It yields the protein CASSFPGQTSYGYTF.

The chain employs TRBV27 and TRBJ1-6; 7 nucleotides agree with TRBD1. Per germline, CDR1 MNHEY and CDR2 SMNVEV (reference sequence). The CDR3 consists of 13 residues. The V and J ends lost 3 bases and 10 bases, in that order; junction bases with no gene match: 3. The CDR3 loop reads CASSFSQGSPLHF. Written as DNA, the CDR3 is TGTGCCAGCAGTTTTTCACAGGGGTCACCCCTCCACTTT.

V usage is TRBV2 and J usage is TRBJ2-3; 7 bases line up with TRBD1. The CDR3 is made up of 15 amino acids. Trimming cost V 5 bases and J 5 bases; bases outside gene matches: 10. Germline CDR1 reads SNHLY; CDR2 reads FYNNEI. The CDR3 sequence: CASSQPTGIEDTQYF. The CDR3, as DNA: TGTGCCAGCAGTCAGCCGACAGGGATTGAAGATACGCAGTATTTT.

DNA for the CDR3: TGTGCCAGCAGCTTAAACGGACAACTAAATGAAAAACTGTTTTTT. Protein: CASSLNGQLNEKLFF. V is TRBV7-9 and J is TRBJ1-4, with D maybe TRBD1 (5 bases). Trimming removed 2 bases at V and 5 bases at J, with 12 bases between. The CDR3 is 15 amino acids. Germline lookup yields CDR1 SEHNR and CDR2 FQNEAQ (reference sequence).

V usage is TRBV5-5 and J usage is TRBJ2-2; TRBD1 is a possible D gene (5 bases). The V gene's germline CDR1 is SGHKS and CDR2 YYEKEE (reference sequence). The CDR3 runs to 17 residues. V dropped 0 bases and J dropped 0 bases, with 12 bases sitting between them. The CDR3 nucleotides read TGTGCCAGCAGCTTGGATCCGGACACATCGAACACCGGGGAGCTGTTTTTT. Its translation: CASSLDPDTSNTGELFF. The variable domain in full, completed from reference TRBV5-5 and TRBJ2-2, reads DAGVTQSPTHLIKTRGQQVTLRCSPISGHKSVSWYQQVLGQGPQFIFQYYEKEERGRGNFPDRFSARQFPNYSSELNVNALLLGDSALYLCASSLDPDTSNTGELFFGEGSRLTVL.

CDR3 bases: TGTGCCAGCAGGTCCGGGATCTATGGCTACACCTTC. Protein: CASRSGIYGYTF. J is TRBJ1-2 and V is TRBV27, with unresolved D. The CDR3 is 12 residues long. V was trimmed by 6 bases and J by 4 bases, leaving 9 bases between them. The germline V gene encodes CDR1 MNHEY and CDR2 SMNVEV (reference sequence).

V gene TRBV5-5 combines with J gene TRBJ1-1; no clear D gene. V was trimmed by 4 bases and J by 1 base, leaving 11 bases between them. The length of the CDR3 is 14 residues. The V gene's germline CDR1 is SGHKS and CDR2 YYEKEE (reference sequence). CDR3 bases: TGTGCCAGCAGCGCGGTTGGCCCGAACACTGAAGCTTTCTTT. Protein sequence: CASSAVGPNTEAFF.

This chain uses TRBV7-9 with TRBJ1-2, with D tentatively TRBD1 (5 bases). V lost 5 bases and J 0 bases, leaving 16 bases between the germline ends. The germline CDR1 and CDR2 sequences are SEHNR and FQNEAQ (reference sequence). The CDR3 is made up of 16 amino acids. CDR3 nucleotide sequence: TGTGCCAGCAGCCTGCGCGACAGTTACGCTAACTATGGCTACACCTTC. Residues: CASSLRDSYANYGYTF.